This is a list of T cell receptor beta chains from one sample in a study of shared clonotypes between healthy human individuals. The table came from immunoSEQ multiplex PCR; TCRdb's copy has only in-frame clones and leaves some out. The sample carries about 2.4 million clones, 80% to 95% recorded once. The sequenced sample was naive CD4+ T cells from PBMCs. The receptors originated from a man aged 18 to 29 in good health. Some clones in this sample may be carry-over from other donors' samples. The CDR3 runs from the conserved cysteine through the conserved F or W. The D gene is left open where the match is weak. The size of a clone is reported for some rows only, either as once, few or many, or as a class for expanded clones.

v_gene	abundance	len	d_gene	j_gene	CDR3nt	CDR3aa
TRBV5-4	.	13	TRBD2	TRBJ2-3	TGTGCCAGCAGCTCTAGCGGTCCCGATACGCAGTATTTT	CASSSSGPDTQYF
TRBV18	few	13	.	TRBJ1-2	TGTGCCAGCTCACCCCTCGACAGCGATGGCTACACCTTC	CASSPLDSDGYTF
TRBV7-2	few	15	.	TRBJ1-2	TGTGCCAGCAGACAACAGCCAGCAGGGGTGGATGGCTACACCTTC	CASRQQPAGVDGYTF
TRBV28	.	20	TRBD2	TRBJ2-1	TGTGCCAGCAGTCCCTCTCCAGCGGGAGATTTAACGGGCCTAGGCGATGAGCAGTTCTTC	CASSPSPAGDLTGLGDEQFF
TRBV5-1	.	13	.	TRBJ2-2	TGCGCCAGCAGCAAAGACACGGCCGGGGAGCTGTTTTTT	CASSKDTAGELFF
TRBV4-1	.	14	TRBD1	TRBJ2-7	TGCGCCAGCAGCAACGGACAGGGGACCTACGAGCAGTACTTC	CASSNGQGTYEQYF
TRBV25-1	once	11	.	TRBJ2-1	TGTGCCAGCAGTGAGTTTATTGAGCAGTTCTTC	CASSEFIEQFF
TRBV11-2	.	15	.	TRBJ2-1	TGTGCCAGCAGCCATCCCACCAGCTCCTACAATGAGCAGTTCTTC	CASSHPTSSYNEQFF
TRBV6-5	.	15	TRBD2	TRBJ2-1	TGTGCCAGCAACCCCGGGACTAGCGGGAGCAATGAGCAGTTCTTC	CASNPGTSGSNEQFF
TRBV19	.	14	.	TRBJ1-1	TGTGCCAGTAGTCAGAGGGACGGGAACACTGAAGCTTTCTTT	CASSQRDGNTEAFF
TRBV11-3	once	16	.	TRBJ2-1	TGTGCCAGCAGCTTTAGCGGGACAGGGAACTACAATGAGCAGTTCTTC	CASSFSGTGNYNEQFF
TRBV7-2	.	15	.	TRBJ2-7	TGTGCCAGCAGCTTAGAGCAGGGACGTTGGCACGAGCAGTACTTC	CASSLEQGRWHEQYF
TRBV5-4	.	15	.	TRBJ1-4	TGTGCCAGCAGCTTTGGAGGACAGTCTAATGAAAAACTGTTTTTT	CASSFGGQSNEKLFF
TRBV10-1	.	13	.	TRBJ2-7	TGCGCCAGCAGTGAGATCAGTCCCTACGAGCAGTACTTC	CASSEISPYEQYF
TRBV5-1	.	16	TRBD2	TRBJ2-3	TGCGCCAGCAGCTCCCAAGCGGGAGTTAGCACAGATACGCAGTATTTT	CASSSQAGVSTDTQYF
TRBV6-1	.	13	TRBD1	TRBJ2-7	TGTGCCAGCAGCCAGGGACAGCGCTACGAGCAGTACTTC	CASSQGQRYEQYF
TRBV5-1	.	16	TRBD1	TRBJ2-7	TGCGCCAGCAGCTCCAGAGTCGGGACAGGCCCCTACGAGCAGTACTTC	CASSSRVGTGPYEQYF
TRBV27	.	19	TRBD1	TRBJ2-4	TGTGCCAGCAGTTCCCGGACAGGGTCGGTGCCGGGGGCCAAAAACATTCAGTACTTC	CASSSRTGSVPGAKNIQYF
TRBV7-9	once	14	TRBD2	TRBJ2-7	TGTGCCAGCAGCCCTCGGGGGGGGGCCTACGAGCAGTACTTC	CASSPRGGAYEQYF
TRBV2	.	15	TRBD1	TRBJ2-6	TGTGCCAGCAGAGAGACAGGGGCTGGGGCCAACGTCCTGACTTTC	CASRETGAGANVLTF
TRBV11-2	.	15	.	TRBJ2-2	TGTGCCAGCAGCTTAGTACCGGACCTATCCGGGGAGCTGTTTTTT	CASSLVPDLSGELFF
TRBV6-5	.	13	.	TRBJ1-2	TGTGCCAGCGGTAGGGCAGGGGTCTATGGCTACACCTTC	CASGRAGVYGYTF
TRBV7-6	.	16	TRBD2	TRBJ2-1	TGTGCCAGCAGCGGGGGTGCTTTTAGCGGGTACAATGAGCAGTTCTTC	CASSGGAFSGYNEQFF
TRBV6-1	.	12	.	TRBJ1-1	TGTGCCAGCAGCCCACAGAACACTGAAGCTTTCTTT	CASSPQNTEAFF
TRBV5-4	.	14	.	TRBJ2-1	TGTGCCAGCAGCTCTAGCGTTAGTCGCAATGAGCAGTTCTTC	CASSSSVSRNEQFF
TRBV7-2	once	15	.	TRBJ2-3	TGTGCCAGCAGCTTAGTCGCGGTGAGCACAGATACGCAGTATTTT	CASSLVAVSTDTQYF
TRBV28	.	15	.	TRBJ1-5	TGTGCCAGCGTAGAGGGGGGGCAGACTGAGCAGCCCCAGCATTTT	CASVEGGQTEQPQHF
TRBV5-6	once	13	TRBD1	TRBJ2-7	TGTGCCAGCAGCTTGGTGACAGGGGGCGAGCAGTACTTC	CASSLVTGGEQYF
TRBV5-4	.	15	TRBD1	TRBJ1-5	TGTGCCAGCAGCTTGGACCGGACAGGGCCCCGGCCCCAGCATTTT	CASSLDRTGPRPQHF
TRBV10-1	.	15	.	TRBJ1-1	TGCGCCAGCAGTGAGGGAAGCCCGGGGAACACTGAAGCTTTCTTT	CASSEGSPGNTEAFF
TRBV28	.	14	.	TRBJ1-4	TGTGCCCTGGGGTTGGCTTCATCAAATGAAAAACTGTTTTTT	CALGLASSNEKLFF
TRBV29-1	few	9	.	TRBJ1-5	TGCAGCCCTGGTCAGCCCCAGCATTTT	CSPGQPQHF
TRBV28	.	13	.	TRBJ1-2	TGTGCCAGCAGTTTATCAGGGTATAGTGGCTACACCTTC	CASSLSGYSGYTF
TRBV5-4	.	14	.	TRBJ1-1	TGTGCCAGCACCTTGGCCGGGGGGGAAACTGAAGCTTTCTTT	CASTLAGGETEAFF
TRBV29-1	.	18	TRBD1	TRBJ2-1	TGCAGCGGCAACGAAAGGAGGAGGGACAGGGATTCCTACAATGAGCAGTTCTTC	CSGNERRRDRDSYNEQFF
TRBV5-4	.	17	TRBD1	TRBJ1-2	TGTGCCAGCAGCCCCTCTTTTCGGGGGACAGGGACATATGGCTACACCTTC	CASSPSFRGTGTYGYTF
TRBV6-6	.	12	.	TRBJ1-1	TGTGCCAGCAGTTACTCGAGAGGGGAAGCTTTCTTT	CASSYSRGEAFF
TRBV27	.	18	TRBD2	TRBJ2-1	TGTGCCAGCAGCTCCTCTCGGGCTAGCGGGCGAGGGGACAATGAGCAGTTCTTC	CASSSSRASGRGDNEQFF
TRBV28	.	11	.	TRBJ1-2	TGTGCCAGCAATAAGGAGGCTGGCTACACCTTC	CASNKEAGYTF
TRBV7-3	.	14	TRBD2	TRBJ2-3	TGTGCCAGCAGCTCCGGACTAGCCGGGGATACGCAGTATTTT	CASSSGLAGDTQYF
TRBV9	.	15	.	TRBJ2-1	TGTGCCAGCAGCGTTCTAACAGGGTCCCACAATGAGCAGTTCTTC	CASSVLTGSHNEQFF
TRBV4-1	once	17	TRBD2	TRBJ2-5	TGCGCCAGCAGCCGAGACCCTACTAGCGGGAGCATGGAGACCCAGTACTTC	CASSRDPTSGSMETQYF
TRBV4-1	.	19	TRBD2	TRBJ2-3	TGCGCCAGCAGCGGGACTAGCGGGAGGGCCTCGGGGGTTGGAGATACGCAGTATTTT	CASSGTSGRASGVGDTQYF
TRBV2	once	15	.	TRBJ2-7	TGTGCCAGCAGGCAGCCGGGGGCCCGCTCCTACGAGCAGTACTTC	CASRQPGARSYEQYF
TRBV19	.	16	TRBD2	TRBJ2-2	TGTGCCACACGGACTAGTTCGATCAAGATAGCCGGGGAGCTGTTTTTT	CATRTSSIKIAGELFF
TRBV6-4	once	13	TRBD2	TRBJ2-1	TGTGCCAGCAGTGACCCGACTAGCGGCTGGCAGTTCTTC	CASSDPTSGWQFF
TRBV19	.	14	TRBD1	TRBJ1-4	TGTGCCAGTAGTGAGACAGGGGTCGTCGAAAAACTGTTTTTT	CASSETGVVEKLFF
TRBV11-3	.	15	.	TRBJ2-5	TGTGCCAGCAGCTTAGGCGGCGTACTCCAAGAGACCCAGTACTTC	CASSLGGVLQETQYF
TRBV5-1	.	15	TRBD1	TRBJ2-5	TGCGCCAGCAGCGTGACAGGGGGCCCCCAAGAGACCCAGTACTTC	CASSVTGGPQETQYF
TRBV5-1	.	15	TRBD2	TRBJ2-3	TGCGCCAGCAGCTTAGGACTAGCGGGACCAGATACGCAGTATTTT	CASSLGLAGPDTQYF
TRBV27	.	16	.	TRBJ2-1	TGTGCCAGCAGGGGGGAGTGGCGGGGCTCCTACAATGAGCAGTTCTTC	CASRGEWRGSYNEQFF
TRBV7-9	.	15	TRBD2	TRBJ2-7	TGTGCCAGCAGCCCTTTAGCTAGCGGAACCTACGAGCAGTACTTC	CASSPLASGTYEQYF
TRBV19	.	13	.	TRBJ2-1	TGTGCCAGTAGTATCCGGGCTAACAATGAGCAGTTCTTC	CASSIRANNEQFF